One sample yielded the 2 T cell receptor beta chains listed below, sequenced in a study of T cells in localized non-small cell lung cancer. The table came from immunoSEQ multiplex PCR; TCRdb's copy has only in-frame clones and leaves some out. The table has approximately 25,000 clones, about nine tenths seen once. The specimen comprised peripheral blood, sampled before any cancer treatment. The origin of the receptors is a woman aged 35-75 years with stage I lung adenocarcinoma.

This chain links TRBV20-1 with TRBJ2-7, with TRBD2 matching over 7 bases. V was clipped by 6 bases and J by 7 bases; unmatched bases: 3. The germline gives CDR1 DFQATT, CDR2 SNEGSKA (reference sequence). The CDR3 extends over 10 amino acids. The DNA of the CDR3 is TGCAGTGCCCATAGCGGGGAGCAGTACTTC. Protein sequence: CSAHSGEQYF.

In its sample, this clone was seen once. CDR3 sequence: CASSLRDRAEQYF. CDR3 nucleotides: TGTGCCAGCAGCCTGAGAGACAGGGCCGAGCAGTACTTC. The V and J genes are TRBV7-2 and TRBJ2-7; TRBD1 matches 7 bases. Germline V gene sequence: CDR1 SGHTA, CDR2 FQGNSA. The CDR3 contains 13 residues. Losses at the gene ends were 5 bases for V and 6 bases for J; bases not matched to a gene: 7.